The TCR beta chain under discussion was sequenced for a study of cytomegalovirus exposure and HLA in healthy donors (dated by TCRdb to the late 2010s). General notes on the study: An earlier analysis of approximately 590 of the donors reported approximately 290 Gb of sequence data and some 100 million unique TCR beta sequences from 150 million to 200 million T cells. Of the roughly 420 genotyped donors, less than 90% were placed in the genetic ancestry cluster associated with self-reported Caucasian donors. In an earlier analysis of a few hundred of the donors, high-throughput TCR beta sequencing was used to judge whether each TCR beta V gene segment behaved as functional or pseudogenic. An early release covering more than 500 HLA-typed donors comprised approximately 300 gigabases of sequencing data and roughly 85 million unique TCR sequences. On average, roughly 250,000 unique TCR beta nucleotide sequences were sequenced per donor among a few hundred genotyped donors of the cohort, with around 19% of those sequences being non-productive. Donor age, sex, ethnicity and CMV serostatus were compiled alongside the repertoire data. The number of typed donors differed by locus: about 620-640 for A, B, C, DRB1 and DQB1; approximately 540 for DQA1; 606 for DPA1; and some 430 for DPB1. A later analysis re-analyzed previously published TCR beta repertoires from 550 to 700 donors and added high-resolution HLA genotyping to study TCR occurrence patterns. Rather than using new phenotypic data, the later analysis identified candidate immune exposures from TCR beta sequences and from how often those sequences occurred across donors. To predict cytomegalovirus infection status, the study brought together high-throughput TCR immunosequencing, statistical association of individual TCRs with disease status, and machine learning. Every repertoire in the discovery cohort had been generated on one and the same sequencing platform. Along with the approximately 700-subject first cohort, a separate validation cohort of over a hundred different subjects was used. Both class I and class II loci were covered by HLA typing, at four-digit resolution. Because of strong linkage in the cohort, four to six DR-DQ haplotypes were treated as single units for association and clustering. In a later genetic analysis, genome-wide SNP genotypes for about three fifths of the 666 donors were used, and that subset was treated as a discovery cohort. The study profiled the T cell repertoires of approximately 700 subjects by immunosequencing and related them to cytomegalovirus serostatus. The study aimed to test whether signatures of past pathogen exposure could be identified by cataloging public T cell receptors. The paper's findings and limits, for the study overall: The study listed 150 to 200 TCR beta chains as associated with cytomegalovirus. This cohort had only TCR beta chains sequenced, and the lack of alpha or paired-chain data limited which features could be detected. When HLA alleles, especially DR and DQ, strongly co-occurred, attributing TCR associations to individual alleles was difficult. Because the 87-base-pair reads could not distinguish some IMGT-functional V segments, including TRBV6-2 and TRBV6-3, those segments were excluded. In a later analysis, HLA-associated TCR beta chains were found to be more clonally expanded and to have lower generation probabilities than equally common non-associated chains. The presence/absence analyses assumed that sequencing depth was roughly uniform across donors, and that assumption may not be true. In a later analysis, 16,951 TCR beta sequences were associated with specific HLA alleles at a false discovery rate of 0.05. In both the original and validation cohorts, the classifier was reported to diagnose cytomegalovirus status with high specificity and sensitivity. A further reported finding was that TCR beta sequences accurately predicted the HLA-A and HLA-B alleles for most subjects in the first cohort. The authors suggested that the approach could potentially be extended to other disease states and immunological phenotypes. In a later analysis, most CMV-associated TCR beta chains were found to appear HLA-restricted, with HLA associations seemingly driven largely by CMV exposure. Compared with the roughly 670-donor mean, donors in an Asian-associated ancestry cluster had fewer N-insertions in productive TCRs, according to a later genetic analysis. Linkage disequilibrium might explain the correlated functional status among segregating V segments, but an unknown experimental factor could not be excluded. A later analysis reported that several top co-occurrence clusters appeared linked to parvovirus B19, influenza, CMV and Epstein-Barr virus. The sequencing pipeline was judged likely to have produced a cluster of highly shared sequence variants as a technical artifact. The only immune exposure information available for the cohort was CMV serostatus. A later analysis found that TCR association rates varied across HLA loci, with DRB1 alleles showing the most associated TCRs and HLA-C alleles the fewest. Because counts were too low, seventeen rarely observed V segments, including chromosome 9 orphons, were excluded from the earlier analysis of 500 to 700 of the donors. A later genetic analysis associated a missense DCLRE1C variant with V-gene and J-gene trimming of TCR beta chains, and an independent cohort replicated the association. An earlier analysis of around 600 of the donors showed that most TCR beta V segments appeared in productive rearrangements either about 87% or about 30% of the time, which broadly matched IMGT annotations. In vitro tests confirmed that a few of the cytomegalovirus-associated TCR beta chains recognize cytomegalovirus antigens. Because HLA typing was missing for some donors at each locus, association tests included only the typed subset. While some public TCRs were present in many individuals, most TCR sequences turned up only very rarely across donors.

The cohort was made up of about 670 healthy bone marrow donors. At the time of sampling, every cohort member was nominally healthy, though immune exposures that went unrecorded were likely present. The donor was CMV seropositive and belonged to the group of 250 to 300 seropositive cohort members. A peripheral blood sample was provided by each donor, and peripheral blood mononuclear cells were used for TCR beta sequencing. Genomic DNA was extracted from the blood cell samples with the Qiagen DNeasy Blood Extraction Kit. Library preparation used the immunoSEQ multiplex PCR assay. For the multiplex PCR, a mixture combining 60 forward primers for TCR Vbeta segments and 13 reverse primers for TCR Jbeta segments was used. Amplification of the CDR3 region of rearranged TCR beta genes was performed with a multiplex PCR assay on genomic DNA. The amplified TCR beta libraries were sequenced on the Illumina HiSeq System as 87-base-pair reads. The study's processing was this. A later analysis tallied tens of millions of unique TCR beta chains across the approximately 670 repertoires, and around 12 million of those chains were shared by two or more donors. A nearest-neighbor algorithm error-corrected the raw reads and collapsed the reads into unique sequences, merging closely related sequences to remove PCR and sequencing errors. Alignment of CDR3 sequences to IMGT reference sequences was used to assign V, D and J gene segments. For a sequence to be retained, a match of at least six nucleotides was required to both a V gene segment and a J gene segment. A rearrangement counted as productive if the CDR3 had no stop codons and remained in frame with V and J, and every other rearrangement counted as non-productive. CDR3 was defined by IMGT convention, running from the second conserved V-encoded cysteine to the conserved J-encoded phenylalanine. The earlier analysis of 450 to 750 of the donors excluded any sequence lacking an unambiguous match to a single V gene segment. In an earlier analysis of several hundred of the donors, V segments were called functional above 56.7% productive rearrangements and were called segregating when the between-donor standard deviation exceeded 5%. A statistical classification framework was built to diagnose cytomegalovirus status from the catalog of TCR beta chain sequences. A later analysis assigned V and J genes by comparing TCR nucleotide sequences with IMGT/GENE-DB human TR gene sequences. Using the TCRdist pipeline, a later analysis assigned CDR3 sequences along with most-parsimonious VDJ recombination scenarios. In a later analysis, each TCR beta chain was defined by its CDR3 amino acid sequence together with its V-gene family, and reads lacking a unique V-gene family were excluded. In a later analysis, approximately 590 highly shared, low-generation-probability nucleotide sequences were removed to address suspected cross-contamination and a sequencing artifact. In a later analysis, a clonal expansion index was calculated for each public chain from normalized within-repertoire ranks of inferred template counts. In a later analysis, generation probabilities were computed with a VDJ recombination model fitted to out-of-frame rearrangements, and the resulting probabilities were checked against IGoR. Hypergeometric tests were used in a later analysis to score TCR-TCR, TCR-HLA and TCR-CMV co-occurrence, with a repertoire-size bias correction applied to the TCR pairs. False discovery rates were estimated in a later analysis by permuting HLA or CMV assignments 20 times. A later analysis grouped co-occurring TCRs with DBSCAN, adding TCRdist sequence similarity when clustering within HLA-allele-positive subsets. Repertoires with fewer than 30,000 or more than 120,000 public chains, plus five repertoires with anomalous nucleotide sharing, were excluded from co-occurrence clustering. TCRdb retrieved this table from immuneACCESS and kept in-frame rearrangements only. Not all clones are present; in checked studies, unresolved V genes account for under half, and no reason is known for the remainder. That table is the source of V, J and clone size, and D and trimming were worked out from the DNA. The sample table holds 86,000 or so clones, of which 70% to 80% were seen once. The ten largest clones take up approximately 14% of the sample.

Concerning this clone: No antigen is known for it. No per-base quality is available; no much larger clone lies one base away.

Measured from the cysteine to the phenylalanine, the CDR3 is 16 residues long. Only CDR3 DNA remains: 48 bases, in frame from the first base. V trim: 6 bases; J trim: 4 bases; unmatched bases: 13. CDR1 is given as MNHNY and CDR2 as SVGAGI, both from the germline V gene (reference sequence). The sequenced sample consisted of PBMCs. The rearranged chain carries TRBV6-6 and TRBJ2-3, with 7 central nucleotides matching TRBD2. The receptor's source is a woman aged 40-49 years in good health and CMV-seropositive. The sequenced DNA is TGTGCCAGCAGACCCAGGCCCGGCGGGGGACCAGATACGCAGTATTTT. Its coded protein is CASRPRPGGGPDTQYF.